This T cell receptor (beta chain) was documented in a study of blood T cell repertoires in COVID-19. Study in general: Samples representing acute and convalescent COVID-19 were sourced from the United States, Italy and Spain.

A Seattle source enrolled patients during active infection and followed them longitudinally. Repertoires were generated with immunoSEQ multiplex PCR, while TCRdb's copy carries only in-frame clones and drops some. The table includes some 390,000 clones, 70% to 90% detected once. Germline values: CDR1 LGHDT, CDR2 YNNKEL (reference sequence). This CDR3 has 12 amino acids. V was pared by 4 bases and J by 3 bases, with 6 bases between. The clonotype comes from a woman aged 55-70 years with COVID-19, enrolled during active disease. This sequence joins TRBV3-1 (or the pseudogene TRBV3-2) and TRBJ2-5; a weak D match, TRBD2 (6 bases). Sequenced input: peripheral blood. The CDR3 region is CASSRGKETQYF. CDR3 nucleotides: TGTGCCAGCAGCCGCGGGAAAGAGACCCAGTACTTC.